This T cell receptor (beta chain) was retrieved from a study of CD8+ T cells in alopecia areata. Germline V CDR1 and CDR2: SGHRS, YFSETQ. The CDR3 has 16 amino acids. The junction had 6 bases not matched to a gene; V was cut back by 1 base and J by 1 base. Sequencing templates came from extracted RNA that was reverse transcribed into cDNA. Some clones are missing from TCRdb's copy, which holds only in-frame ones; the method was immunoSEQ multiplex PCR. Of 110,000 to 150,000 clones in the sample, roughly 82% are singletons; the top ten hold around a quarter. As to treatment: oral pan-JAK inhibitor, 5-10 mg twice daily.

The chain is built from TRBV5-1 and TRBJ2-3; TRBD1 aligns across 7 bases. The TCR originated in a human donor with alopecia areata. This material consisted of CD8+ T cells sorted from blood, taken at week 4, from a patient treated with tofacitinib. The DNA for the CDR3 is TGCGCCAGCAGCTTGCTAACTACAGGGGGCACAGATACGCAGTATTTT. It is translated as CASSLLTTGGTDTQYF.